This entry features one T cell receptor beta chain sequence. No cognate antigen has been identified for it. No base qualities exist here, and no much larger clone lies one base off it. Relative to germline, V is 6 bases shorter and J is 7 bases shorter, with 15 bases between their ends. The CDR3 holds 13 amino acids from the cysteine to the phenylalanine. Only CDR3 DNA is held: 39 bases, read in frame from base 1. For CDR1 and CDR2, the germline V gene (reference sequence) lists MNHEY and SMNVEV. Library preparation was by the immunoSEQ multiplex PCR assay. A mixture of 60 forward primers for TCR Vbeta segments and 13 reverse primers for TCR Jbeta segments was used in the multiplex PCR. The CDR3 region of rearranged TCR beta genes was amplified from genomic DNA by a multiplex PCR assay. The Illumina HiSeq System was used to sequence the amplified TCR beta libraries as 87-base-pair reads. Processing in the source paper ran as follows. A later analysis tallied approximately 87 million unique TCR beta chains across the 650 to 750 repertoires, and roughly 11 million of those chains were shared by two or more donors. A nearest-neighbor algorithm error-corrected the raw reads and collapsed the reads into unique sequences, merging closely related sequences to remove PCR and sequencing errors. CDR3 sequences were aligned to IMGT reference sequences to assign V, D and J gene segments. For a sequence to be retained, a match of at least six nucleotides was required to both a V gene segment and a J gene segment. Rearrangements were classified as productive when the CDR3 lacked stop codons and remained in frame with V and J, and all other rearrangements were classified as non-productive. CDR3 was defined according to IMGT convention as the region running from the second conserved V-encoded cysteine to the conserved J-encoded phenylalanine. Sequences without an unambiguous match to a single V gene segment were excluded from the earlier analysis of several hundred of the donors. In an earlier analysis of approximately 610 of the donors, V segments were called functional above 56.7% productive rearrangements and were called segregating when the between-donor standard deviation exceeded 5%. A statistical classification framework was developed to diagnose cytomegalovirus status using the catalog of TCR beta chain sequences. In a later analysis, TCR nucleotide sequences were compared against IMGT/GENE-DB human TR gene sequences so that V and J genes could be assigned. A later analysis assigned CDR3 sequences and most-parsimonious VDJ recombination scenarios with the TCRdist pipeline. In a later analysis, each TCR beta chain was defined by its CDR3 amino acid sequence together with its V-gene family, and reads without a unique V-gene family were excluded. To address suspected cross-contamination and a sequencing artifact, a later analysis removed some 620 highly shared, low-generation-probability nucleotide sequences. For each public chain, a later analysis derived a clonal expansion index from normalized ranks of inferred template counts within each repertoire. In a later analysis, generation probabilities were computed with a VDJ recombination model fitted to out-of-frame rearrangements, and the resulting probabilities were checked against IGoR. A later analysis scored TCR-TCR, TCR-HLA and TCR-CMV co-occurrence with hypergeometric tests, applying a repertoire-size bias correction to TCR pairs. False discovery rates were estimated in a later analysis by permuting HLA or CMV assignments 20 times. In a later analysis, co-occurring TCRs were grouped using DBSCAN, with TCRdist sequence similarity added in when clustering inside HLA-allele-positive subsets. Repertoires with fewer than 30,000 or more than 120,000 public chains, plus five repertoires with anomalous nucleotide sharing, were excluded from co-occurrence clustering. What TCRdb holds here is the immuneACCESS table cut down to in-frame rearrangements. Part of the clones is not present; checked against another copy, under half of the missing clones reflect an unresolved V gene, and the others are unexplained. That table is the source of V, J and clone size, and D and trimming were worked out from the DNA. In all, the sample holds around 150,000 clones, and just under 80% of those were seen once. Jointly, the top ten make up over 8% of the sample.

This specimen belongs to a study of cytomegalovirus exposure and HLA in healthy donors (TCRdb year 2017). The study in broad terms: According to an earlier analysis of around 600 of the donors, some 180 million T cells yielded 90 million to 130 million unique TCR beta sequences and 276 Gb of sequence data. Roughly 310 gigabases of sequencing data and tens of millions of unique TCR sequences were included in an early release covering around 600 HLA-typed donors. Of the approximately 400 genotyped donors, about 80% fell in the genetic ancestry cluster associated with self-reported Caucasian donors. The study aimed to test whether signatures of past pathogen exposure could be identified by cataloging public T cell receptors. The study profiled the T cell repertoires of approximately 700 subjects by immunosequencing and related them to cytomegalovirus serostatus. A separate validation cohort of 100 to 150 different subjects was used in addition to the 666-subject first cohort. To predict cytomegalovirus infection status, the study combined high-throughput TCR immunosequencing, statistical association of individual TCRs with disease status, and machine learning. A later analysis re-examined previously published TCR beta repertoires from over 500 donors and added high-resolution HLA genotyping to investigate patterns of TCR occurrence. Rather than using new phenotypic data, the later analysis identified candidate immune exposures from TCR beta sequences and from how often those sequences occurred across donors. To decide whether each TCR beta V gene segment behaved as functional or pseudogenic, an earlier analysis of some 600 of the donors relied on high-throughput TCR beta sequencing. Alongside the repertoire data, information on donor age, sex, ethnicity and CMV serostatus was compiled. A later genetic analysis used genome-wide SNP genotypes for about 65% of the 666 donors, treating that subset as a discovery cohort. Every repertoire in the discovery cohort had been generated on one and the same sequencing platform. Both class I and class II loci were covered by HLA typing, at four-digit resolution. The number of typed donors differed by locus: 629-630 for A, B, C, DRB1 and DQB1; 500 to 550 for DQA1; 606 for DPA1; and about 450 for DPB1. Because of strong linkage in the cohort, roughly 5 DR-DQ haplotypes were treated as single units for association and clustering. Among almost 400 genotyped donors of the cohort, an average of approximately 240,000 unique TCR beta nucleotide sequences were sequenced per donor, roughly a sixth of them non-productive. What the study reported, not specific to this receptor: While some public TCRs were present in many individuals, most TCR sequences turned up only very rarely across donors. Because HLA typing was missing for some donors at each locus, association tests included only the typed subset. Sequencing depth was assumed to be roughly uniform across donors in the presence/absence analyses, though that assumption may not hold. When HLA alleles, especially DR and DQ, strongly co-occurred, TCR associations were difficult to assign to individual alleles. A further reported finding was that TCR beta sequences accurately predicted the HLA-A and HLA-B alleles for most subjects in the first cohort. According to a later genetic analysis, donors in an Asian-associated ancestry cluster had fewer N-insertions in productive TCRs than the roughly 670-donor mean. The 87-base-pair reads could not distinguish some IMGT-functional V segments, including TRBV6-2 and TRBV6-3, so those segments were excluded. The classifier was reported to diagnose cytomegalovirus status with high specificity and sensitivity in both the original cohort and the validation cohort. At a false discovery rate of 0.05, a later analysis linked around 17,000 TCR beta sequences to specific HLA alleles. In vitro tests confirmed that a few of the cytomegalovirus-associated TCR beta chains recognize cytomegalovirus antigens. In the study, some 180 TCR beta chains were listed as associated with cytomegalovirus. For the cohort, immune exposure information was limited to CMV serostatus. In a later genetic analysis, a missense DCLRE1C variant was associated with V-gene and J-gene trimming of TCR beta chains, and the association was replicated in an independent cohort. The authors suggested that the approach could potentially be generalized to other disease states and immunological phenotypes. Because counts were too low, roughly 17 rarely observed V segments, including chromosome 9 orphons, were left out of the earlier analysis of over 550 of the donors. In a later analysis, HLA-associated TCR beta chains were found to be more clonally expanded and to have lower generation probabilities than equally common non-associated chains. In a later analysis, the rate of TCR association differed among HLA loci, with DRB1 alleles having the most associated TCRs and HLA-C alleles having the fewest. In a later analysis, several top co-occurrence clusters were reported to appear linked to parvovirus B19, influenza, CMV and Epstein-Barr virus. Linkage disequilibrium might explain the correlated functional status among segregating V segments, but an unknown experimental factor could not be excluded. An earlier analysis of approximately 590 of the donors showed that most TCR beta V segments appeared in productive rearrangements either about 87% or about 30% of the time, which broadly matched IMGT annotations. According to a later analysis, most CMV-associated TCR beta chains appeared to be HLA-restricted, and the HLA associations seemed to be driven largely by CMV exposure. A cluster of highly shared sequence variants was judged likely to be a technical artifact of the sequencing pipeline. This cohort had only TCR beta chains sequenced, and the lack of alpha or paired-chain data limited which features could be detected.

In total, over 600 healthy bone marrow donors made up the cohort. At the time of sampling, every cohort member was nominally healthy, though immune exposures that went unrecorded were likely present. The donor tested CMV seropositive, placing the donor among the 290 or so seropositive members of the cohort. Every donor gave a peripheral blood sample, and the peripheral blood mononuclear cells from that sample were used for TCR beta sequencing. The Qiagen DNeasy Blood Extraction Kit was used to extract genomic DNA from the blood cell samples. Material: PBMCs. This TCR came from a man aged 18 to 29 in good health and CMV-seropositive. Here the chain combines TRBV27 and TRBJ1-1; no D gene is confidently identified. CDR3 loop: CASSPPSGIEAFF. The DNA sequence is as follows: TGTGCCAGCAGCCCCCCCTCCGGTATTGAAGCTTTCTTT.